This TCR beta chain emerged from a study of blood T cell repertoires in COVID-19. Per the study methods: Amplification of reference gene primers was used by the study to estimate nucleated cell counts. TCRdb keeps only in-frame clones here, not all; method: immunoSEQ multiplex PCR. The V and J calls and clone size come from that table; D and trimming were worked out from the DNA. The table has 200,000 to 300,000 clones, more than 85% seen once. The CDR3 sequence is 13 residues long. What was sequenced was peripheral blood. The chain uses TRBV21-1 and TRBJ1-2. TRBV21-1 is described as a pseudogene. This sequence was found in an older woman with COVID-19, enrolled during active disease. The CDR3 region has the DNA TGTGCCAGCACTCCTCCCCCGTCGTATGGCTACACCTTC. This gives the protein CASTPPPSYGYTF.